This entry lists 5 T cell receptor beta chains sequenced from one sample in a study of shared clonotypes between healthy human individuals. Naive-designated CD8 cells lacked CD45RO, were positively enriched for CCR7, and omitted terminally differentiated effector memory CD45RA+ cells. Only in-frame clones appear in the TCRdb table, and some are missing; sequencing was by immunoSEQ multiplex PCR. The sample yields about 2.2 million clones, just under 95% seen once. The sequencing sample was made of naive CD8+ T cells from PBMCs. These receptors all stem from a man aged 18 to 29 in good health. Some clones in this sample may be carry-over from other donors' samples.

The chain is built from TRBV5-1 and TRBJ1-1; D may be TRBD1 (6 bases). The germline V gene has CDR1 SGHRS and CDR2 YFSETQ. Trimming removed 4 bases at V and 0 bases at J, with 13 bases between. The CDR3 loop spans 15 amino acids. CDR3 amino acids: CASSPSQGMNTEAFF. CDR3 DNA sequence: TGCGCCAGCAGCCCGTCACAGGGAATGAACACTGAAGCTTTCTTT.

J is TRBJ2-3 and V is TRBV7-9, with 8 bases that match TRBD2. The germline V gene has CDR1 SEHNR and CDR2 FQNEAQ (reference sequence). The CDR3 covers 16 residues. The V and J ends lost 2 bases and 4 bases, in that order; junction bases with no gene match: 8. The CDR3: CASSLSSGSRADTQYF. Written as DNA, the CDR3 is TGTGCCAGCAGCTTATCAAGCGGGAGTAGAGCAGATACGCAGTATTTT.

The genes are TRBV7-9 and TRBJ1-5; D unclear. This CDR3 is built from 16 residues. Trimming took 4 bases from V and 0 from J, leaving 13 bases between them. CDR1 is SEHNR, CDR2 FQNEAQ, per germline (reference sequence). CDR3 coding DNA: TGTGCCAGCAGCTCGGTTGAGGGCGCTAGCAATCAGCCCCAGCATTTT. It translates to CASSSVEGASNQPQHF.

V usage is TRBV27 and J usage is TRBJ2-1; TRBD2 is a possible D gene (6 bases). Germline lookup yields CDR1 MNHEY and CDR2 SMNVEV (reference sequence). The CDR3 totals 16 residues. The V end lost 6 bases, the J end lost 7 bases, and 22 bases lay between the germline ends. Here the CDR3 reads CASRNGAAGMRNEQFF. The CDR3 DNA reads as TGTGCCAGCAGGAACGGGGCGGCGGGGATGAGGAATGAGCAGTTCTTC.

The genes are TRBV5-6 and TRBJ2-2, with 7 positions matching TRBD2. Germline lookup yields CDR1 SGHDT and CDR2 YYEEEE. The CDR3 sequence is 13 residues long. The ends lost 4 bases at V and 10 bases at J; junction bases unmatched: 7. The CDR3 DNA reads as TGTGCCAGCAGCCCCCGGACTAGATTGGAGCTGTTTTTT. This codes for CASSPRTRLELFF.